The present T cell receptor (beta chain) was sequenced within a study of shared clonotypes between healthy human individuals. Study information: The people who gave samples were a couple of women and a few men aged 18 to 49.

This CDR3 spans 14 amino acids. From germline, CDR1 is SGHAT and CDR2 FQNNGV. V was shortened by 1 base and J by 4 bases, with 8 bases between the two germline ends. Some clones are missing from TCRdb's copy, which holds only in-frame ones; the method was immunoSEQ multiplex PCR. The table includes 2 million to 2.5 million clones, almost 96% detected once. Participating donors were healthy, HIV-negative adults free of recent acute infections or vaccinations. The sequencing input was naive CD4+ T cells sorted from blood. Subset denoted: CD45RA+ positively selected. This clonotype was obtained from a man between 18 and 29 years old in good health. The V gene is TRBV11-2, the J gene TRBJ2-1; D call uncertain. Here the CDR3 reads CASSLVGYYNEQFF. DNA of the CDR3: TGTGCCAGCAGCTTAGTGGGCTATTACAATGAGCAGTTCTTC.